Listed here are 32 T cell receptor beta chains from one sample, sequenced in a study of circulating CD8 cells and anti-PD-1 response in melanoma. Live CD3+CD8+TCRalphabeta+ cells were sorted into four subsets by PD-1 and/or TIGIT. TCR libraries were prepared from around 15 ng of total RNA with the QIAseq Immune Repertoire TCR panel. TCRdb analysed the reads with MiXCR anew, one entry per CDR3 protein. The sample yields about 240 distinct CDR3 sequences, roughly 12% seen once. The sequences come from CD8+ T cells from PBMCs, collected at baseline or after one month of anti-PD-1 therapy (not recorded which). The receptors derive from a human donor with melanoma.

This clonotype is labeled large. The gene calls are TRBV5-5 and TRBJ2-3; D uncertain. The germline gives CDR1 SGHKS, CDR2 YYEKEE (reference sequence). With 0 bases removed from V and 2 bases from J, the gap between germline ends came to 10 bases. CDR3 length equals 15 residues. CDR3 nucleotides: TGTGCCAGCAGCTTGGGGACGACGCTCACAGATACGCAGTATTTT. It is translated as CASSLGTTLTDTQYF.

This rearrangement joins TRBV9 to TRBJ1-2; 8 bases are shared with TRBD1. The CDR3 has 16 residues. Germline CDR1 is SGDLS and CDR2 is YYNGEE. J lost 3 bases, V lost 3 bases, and 10 bases had no gene match. CDR3 coding DNA: TGTGCCAGCAGCGGAGCCGGGGACAGGTTTGACTATGGCTACACCTTC. Residues: CASSGAGDRFDYGYTF.

By sample share, this clonotype is large. The chain has TRBV19 and TRBJ1-2; 9 bases agree with TRBD1. Germline V CDR1 and CDR2: LNHDA, SQIVND (reference sequence). This CDR3 spans 13 amino acids. V lost 10 bases and J lost 1; bases outside the gene matches: 4. The CDR3 bases are TGTGCCACGACAGGGGGGCTTAACTATGGCTACACCTTC. Its protein is CATTGGLNYGYTF.

This clonotype is categorized as large. The chain has TRBV4-1 and TRBJ2-2; no reliable D call. With 1 base removed from V and 0 bases from J, the gap between germline ends came to 6 bases. Germline values: CDR1 MGHRA, CDR2 YSYEKL. The CDR3 is 15 amino acids. The CDR3 here is CASSQGQTNTGELFF. In nucleotides, the CDR3 is TGCGCCAGCAGCCAAGGGCAGACGAACACCGGGGAGCTGTTTTTT.

This clonotype is deemed large. The chain joins TRBV6-2 or TRBV6-3 to TRBJ2-7; maybe TRBD2 (5 bases). The CDR3 extends over 13 amino acids. In germline, CDR1 is MNHEY, CDR2 SVGEGT. Trimming left V 5 bases short and J 0 bases short, with 8 bases between. As DNA, the CDR3 is TGTGCCAGCAGTCCCGGGAACTCCTACGAGCAGTACTTC. As protein: CASSPGNSYEQYF.

V gene TRBV4-3 combines with J gene TRBJ2-6; TRBD1 matches 9 bases. This CDR3 contains 19 residues. Trimming at V came to 2 bases and at J to 0 bases, leaving 8 bases not matched to a gene. Germline CDR1 is LGHNA and CDR2 is YSLEER. The CDR3 is CASSQLAGTGSSGANVLTF. In nucleotides, the CDR3 is TGCGCCAGCAGCCAACTGGCCGGGACAGGGAGCTCTGGGGCCAACGTCCTGACTTTC.

Points on this clonotype: Since a much larger clone is just one base distant, this may be a read error. The conserved final phenylalanine or tryptophan is absent from the CDR3, which likely points to a read error. This CDR3 reads CASSHGTGLMNTEAFS. Here the CDR3 DNA reads TGTGCCAGCAGCCACGGGACAGGGCTTATGAACACTGAAGCTTTCTCT. The rearrangement uses TRBV2 and TRBJ1-1; 9 nucleotides align to TRBD1. CDR3 length: 16 residues. The V gene end was trimmed by 6 bases and the J gene end by 0 bases; junction bases not matched to a gene: 8. In germline, CDR1 is SNHLY, CDR2 FYNNEI.

This clonotype is large. As DNA, the CDR3 is TGTGCCAGCAGTTCCGACAGGGGGCAAAATGGCTACACCTTC. This translates into CASSSDRGQNGYTF. The genes are TRBV12-3 or TRBV12-4 and TRBJ1-2, with TRBD1 identical over 10 bases. This CDR3 is built from 14 residues. Germline trimming cut 4 bases from V and 6 bases from J; bases unmatched to any gene: 5.

Sample share makes this clonotype medium-sized. The chain has TRBV19 and TRBJ2-2, with D maybe TRBD1 (5 bases). The CDR3 covers 17 residues. Germline values: CDR1 LNHDA, CDR2 SQIVND (reference sequence). V was trimmed by 6 bases and J by 5 bases, leaving 22 bases between them. The CDR3 reads CASRCRAPGRQTGELFF. Here the CDR3 DNA reads TGTGCCAGTAGATGCAGGGCCCCGGGTCGCCAAACCGGGGAGCTGTTTTTT.

Sample share makes this clonotype large. The chain links TRBV28 to TRBJ2-7, with a tentative D call TRBD1 (6 bases). This CDR3 contains 11 residues. V lost 8 bases to trimming and J lost 4 bases, with 9 bases between them. Germline V gives CDR1 MDHEN, CDR2 SYDVKM. This CDR3 is CASATGYEQYF. The CDR3 region has the DNA TGTGCCAGCGCAACAGGGTACGAGCAGTACTTC.

This clonotype was detected a few times. Given a much more abundant clone one base away, this may be a read error. The V and J genes are TRBV19 and TRBJ1-2, with a tentative D call TRBD1 (5 bases). Germline V lookup: CDR1 LNHDA, CDR2 SQIVND (reference sequence). The CDR3 runs to 13 residues. The CDR3 nucleotides are TGTGCCAGTAGTACAGAGGGGATGAAGGGCTACGCCTTC. Translation gives CASSTEGMKGYAF.

This clonotype is medium-sized in the sample. The rearrangement links TRBV25-1 to TRBJ2-1; no firm D call. V was cut by 1 base and J by 3 bases, with 16 bases left in between. Germline CDR1 is MGHDK and CDR2 is SYGVNS. The CDR3 extends over 17 amino acids. This CDR3 is CASSESPPRQLYNEQFF. The CDR3 DNA follows: TGTGCCAGCAGTGAATCGCCCCCTAGGCAGCTCTACAATGAGCAGTTCTTC.

This clonotype is judged large. The chain recombines TRBV19 with TRBJ1-5; maybe TRBD1 (5 bases). This CDR3 contains 14 residues. Trimming pared 6 bases from V and 4 bases from J, leaving 13 bases between. CDR1 LNHDA and CDR2 SQIVND come from the germline V gene (reference sequence). The CDR3 DNA reads as TGTGCCAGTAGGGCAGGGAATGGGAATCAGCCCCAGCATTTT. It yields the protein CASRAGNGNQPQHF.

By sample share, this clonotype is large (0.1 to 1%). The chain employs TRBV11-2 and TRBJ2-3; 10 bases fit TRBD2. Germline CDR1 SGHAT, CDR2 FQNNGV. The CDR3 covers 15 residues. J was trimmed by 0 bases and V by 5 bases; bases with no gene match: 2. CDR3 region: CASSRTSGSTDTQYF. The CDR3 region has the DNA TGTGCCAGCAGCCGGACTAGCGGTAGCACAGATACGCAGTATTTT.

Relative to its sample, this clonotype is medium-sized. CDR3 loop: CASIWGYEQYF. The CDR3 DNA reads TGTGCCAGCATCTGGGGCTACGAGCAGTACTTC. This chain joins TRBV2 and TRBJ2-7; D unclear. In germline, CDR1 is SNHLY, CDR2 FYNNEI. This CDR3 is 11 amino acids long. The V gene lost 7 bases and the J gene lost 3 bases, with 7 bases spanning the gap.

This clonotype was seen only a few times. The chain carries TRBV7-3 and TRBJ2-3; 11 nucleotides align to TRBD2. V shed 8 bases and J 6 bases; nucleotides not matched to a gene: 7. This CDR3 has 14 amino acids. Germline CDR1 and CDR2: SGHTA and FQGTGA. The CDR3 nucleotides read TGTGCCAGCTTAACCCCTAGCGGGGGGGATACGCAGTATTTT. Translation gives CASLTPSGGDTQYF.

By share of the sample, this clonotype is large. CDR3 DNA sequence: TGCAGCGTTGCCGGACAGGTAAACTACGAGCAGTACTTC. Residues: CSVAGQVNYEQYF. V gene TRBV29-1 combines with J gene TRBJ2-7; TRBD1 matches at 7 bases. The CDR3 runs to 13 residues. The J segment lost 3 bases and the V segment lost 4 bases, leaving 6 bases of the junction unmatched. Germline assignment: CDR1 SQVTM and CDR2 ANQGSEA.

This clonotype is large. J is TRBJ2-7 and V is TRBV7-9, with D tentatively TRBD1 (6 bases). The V end was cut by 5 bases, the J end by 2 bases, with 10 bases between. The CDR3 spans 13 residues. Germline V lookup: CDR1 SEHNR, CDR2 FQNEAQ (reference sequence). CDR3 sequence reads: CASSRRDTYEQYF. The CDR3 nucleotides read TGTGCCAGCAGCCGCCGGGACACCTACGAGCAGTACTTC.

By its share, this clonotype is medium-sized. A much larger clone lies a single base off, so this may be a read error. The V and J genes are TRBV19 and TRBJ1-5; D possibly corresponds to TRBD1 (5 bases). Germline assignment: CDR1 LNHDA and CDR2 SQIVND (reference sequence). The CDR3 consists of 14 residues. The CDR3 nucleotides are TGTGCCAGTAGGGCAGGGAATGGGAATCAGCCCCTGCATTTT. Translation gives CASRAGNGNQPLHF.

In its sample, this clonotype ranks as hyperexpanded. This rearrangement joins TRBV7-2 to TRBJ2-5; possibly TRBD1 or TRBD2 for D (6 bases each). V lost 5 bases, J lost 3 bases, and 13 bases lay in between. Germline V gene data show CDR1 as SGHTA and CDR2 as FQGNSA. The CDR3 runs 14 residues. CDR3 region: CASSRWGAKETQYF. CDR3 nucleotides: TGTGCCAGCAGCCGATGGGGGGCGAAAGAGACCCAGTACTTC.

By frequency in the sample, this clonotype is large. For the CDR3, the DNA is TGTGCCAGTAGTATAGGGGGTTATGGCACTGAAGCTTTCTTT. This sequence encodes CASSIGGYGTEAFF. V usage is TRBV19 and J usage is TRBJ1-1, with D hard to call. V gave up 1 base and J gave up 4 bases, with 10 bases separating them. CDR3 length: 14 amino acids. Looked up from germline, CDR1 is LNHDA and CDR2 is SQIVND (reference sequence).

By sample share, this clonotype is large. CDR3 region: CASRYRAPGRQTGELFF. The CDR3, as DNA: TGTGCCAGTAGATACAGGGCCCCGGGTCGCCAAACCGGGGAGCTGTTTTTT. J is TRBJ2-2 and V is TRBV19, with D possibly being TRBD1 (6 bases). The CDR3 sequence is 17 residues long. Trimming took 6 bases from V and 5 from J, leaving 22 bases between them. The germline V gene encodes CDR1 LNHDA and CDR2 SQIVND (reference sequence).

The chain uses TRBV28 and TRBJ2-2; tentative D call: TRBD2 (6 bases). V lost 3 bases and J lost 5, with 7 bases in between. There are 13 residues in the CDR3. In germline, CDR1 is MDHEN, CDR2 SYDVKM. The CDR3 reads CASSFRGTGELFF. The CDR3 DNA reads TGTGCCAGCAGTTTCCGGGGGACCGGGGAGCTGTTTTTT. Using reference TRBV28 and TRBJ2-2 for the parts outside the CDR3, the full variable domain is DVKVTQSSRYLVKRTGEKVFLECVQDMDHENMFWYRQDPGLGLRLIYFSYDVKMKEKGDIPEGYSVSREKKERFSLILESASTNQTSMYLCASSFRGTGELFFGEGSRLTVL.

The chain links TRBV3-2 to TRBJ2-3. TRBV3-2 represents a pseudogene. The CDR3 has 12 residues. The CDR3 nucleotides are TGTGCCAGAAGCTTAGATCTCGGTACGCAGTATTTT. It specifies CARSLDLGTQYF.

This clonotype ranks as large (0.1 to 1%). V is TRBV19 and J is TRBJ1-1; D perhaps matches TRBD1 (5 bases). Germline-derived CDR1 and CDR2 are LNHDA and SQIVND (reference sequence). There are 15 residues in the CDR3. Trimming took 4 bases from V and 1 from J, leaving 13 bases between them. Here the CDR3 reads CASSTTGTGNTEAFF. DNA for the CDR3: TGTGCCAGTAGTACAACCGGGACGGGGAACACTGAAGCTTTCTTT.

This clonotype is labeled large. This chain links TRBV27 with TRBJ2-7, with D possibly being TRBD1 or TRBD2 (6 bases each). Germline values: CDR1 MNHEY, CDR2 SMNVEV (reference sequence). The CDR3 extends over 16 amino acids. Trimming shortened V by 3 bases and J by 0 bases, and 15 bases separated the two germline ends. The CDR3 DNA reads as TGTGCCAGCAGTTTGATGGGGGGCGGAAGCTCCTACGAGCAGTACTTC. Its translation: CASSLMGGGSSYEQYF.

This clonotype was seen more than once but under ten times. The gene calls are TRBV25-1 and TRBJ2-7, with TRBD2 as a possible D gene (5 bases). The V gene lost 5 bases and the J gene lost 5 bases, with 16 bases spanning the gap. The CDR3 consists of 14 residues. Per germline, CDR1 MGHDK and CDR2 SYGVNS. The CDR3 sequence: CASSSRRGNNEQYF. Written as DNA, the CDR3 is TGTGCCAGCAGTTCAAGGAGAGGGAACAACGAGCAGTACTTC.

In this sample, this clonotype is large. The chain has TRBV28 and TRBJ2-3; 11 positions match TRBD2. V dropped 7 bases and J dropped 6; count of bases not matched to a gene: 9. The CDR3 length is 15 residues. Germline V gene sequence: CDR1 MDHEN, CDR2 SYDVKM. This CDR3 is CASTASGGNLDTQYF. CDR3 nucleotide sequence: TGTGCCAGCACGGCTAGCGGGGGGAATCTCGATACGCAGTATTTT.

With respect to this clonotype: A read error may account for a junction end that differs from germline. The V call is TRBV27, the J call TRBJ1-1; a weak D match, TRBD1 (6 bases). CDR1 and CDR2 from the germline V gene are MNHEY and SMNVEV (reference sequence). The CDR3 runs to 14 residues. The CDR3: CASRSGQTNTEAFF. The CDR3 nucleotides are TGTGCCAGCAGGTCTGGACAGACAAACACTGAAGCTTTCTTC.

This clonotype is labeled large. V is TRBV3-1 and J is TRBJ1-2, with D unclear. The CDR3 runs 15 residues. Trimming removed 1 base from V and 4 bases from J, with 13 bases in between. The germline gives CDR1 LGHDT, CDR2 YNNKEL (reference sequence). The CDR3 DNA follows: TGTGCCAGCAGCCAAGCTGGGAATCGTCGCTATGGCTACACCTTC. This sequence encodes CASSQAGNRRYGYTF.

The CDR3 is CSAQGQISSGANVLTF. CDR3 coding DNA: TGCAGTGCACAGGGACAGATAAGCTCTGGGGCCAACGTCCTGACTTTC. This chain links TRBV20-1 with TRBJ2-6; 7 nucleotides match TRBD1. Germline V gives CDR1 DFQATT, CDR2 SNEGSKA (reference sequence). With V trimmed by 6 bases and J by 0 bases, 8 bases remained unmatched. The CDR3 is 16 amino acids.

Within the sample, this clonotype is large (0.1 to 1%). This chain links TRBV19 with TRBJ2-5, with 10 bases identical to TRBD2. Germline loops: CDR1 LNHDA, CDR2 SQIVND (reference sequence). After removal of 9 bases from V and 3 bases from J, the junction contained 25 bases not matched to a gene. The CDR3 contains 20 residues. CDR3 sequence: CASPLARAERTSGNEETQYF. Here the CDR3 DNA reads TGTGCCAGCCCTCTGGCGAGAGCGGAGAGGACTAGCGGCAACGAAGAGACCCAGTACTTC.